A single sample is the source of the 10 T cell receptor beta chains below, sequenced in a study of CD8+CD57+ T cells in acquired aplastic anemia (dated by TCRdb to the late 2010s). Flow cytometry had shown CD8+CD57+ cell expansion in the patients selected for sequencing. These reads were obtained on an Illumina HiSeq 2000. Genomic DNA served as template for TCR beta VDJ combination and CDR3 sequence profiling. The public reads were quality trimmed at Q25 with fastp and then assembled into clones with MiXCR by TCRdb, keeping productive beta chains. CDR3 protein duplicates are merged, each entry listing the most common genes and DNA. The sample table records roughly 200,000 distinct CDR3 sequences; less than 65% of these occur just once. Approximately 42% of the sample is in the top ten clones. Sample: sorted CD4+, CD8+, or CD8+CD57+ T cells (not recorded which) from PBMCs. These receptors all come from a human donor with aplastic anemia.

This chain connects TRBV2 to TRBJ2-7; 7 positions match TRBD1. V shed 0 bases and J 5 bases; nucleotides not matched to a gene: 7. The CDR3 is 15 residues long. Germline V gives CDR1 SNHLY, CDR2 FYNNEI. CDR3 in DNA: TGTGCCAGCAGTGAAGCTGTGACAGGGCGGAACGAGCAGTACTTC. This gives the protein CASSEAVTGRNEQYF.

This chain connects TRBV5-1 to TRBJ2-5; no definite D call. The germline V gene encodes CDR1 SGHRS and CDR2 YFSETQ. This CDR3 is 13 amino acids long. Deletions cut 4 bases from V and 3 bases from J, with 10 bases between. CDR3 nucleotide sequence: TGCGCCAGCAGCGGACCCGGAGAAGAGACCCAGTACTTC. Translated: CASSGPGEETQYF.

The CDR3 loop reads CASSLSVGLTETQYF. The CDR3 nucleotides read TGTGCCAGCAGCTTAAGTGTAGGACTTACGGAGACCCAGTACTTC. The chain has TRBV7-3 and TRBJ2-5, with TRBD2 as a possible D gene (5 bases). Trimming pared 1 base from V and 5 bases from J, leaving 14 bases between. Per germline, CDR1 SGHTA and CDR2 FQGTGA. The CDR3 is 15 amino acids.

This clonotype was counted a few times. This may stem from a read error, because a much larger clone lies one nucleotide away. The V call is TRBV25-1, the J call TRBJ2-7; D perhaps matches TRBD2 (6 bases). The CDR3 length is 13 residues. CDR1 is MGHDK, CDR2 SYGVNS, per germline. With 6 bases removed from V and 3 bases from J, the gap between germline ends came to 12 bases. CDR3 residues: CASSPRLGYEQYF. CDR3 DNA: TGTGCCAGCAGCCCACGACTAGGCTACGAGCAGTACTTC.

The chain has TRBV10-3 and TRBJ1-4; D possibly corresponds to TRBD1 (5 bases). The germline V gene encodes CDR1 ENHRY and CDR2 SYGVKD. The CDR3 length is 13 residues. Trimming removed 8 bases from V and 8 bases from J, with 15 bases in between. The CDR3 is CAIREGREEKLFF. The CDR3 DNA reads TGTGCCATCCGGGAGGGACGTGAGGAAAAACTGTTTTTT.

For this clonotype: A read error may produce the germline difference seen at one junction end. Here the CDR3 reads CASSRPSPGRTSYEKYF. CDR3 DNA: TGTGCCAGTAGTCGACCCTCTCCGGGACGCACTTCTTACGAGAAGTACTTC. The V call is TRBV19, the J call TRBJ2-7, with D perhaps being TRBD1 or TRBD2 (5 bases each). The germline gives CDR1 LNHDA, CDR2 SQIVND (reference sequence). This CDR3 region has 17 residues. Complete variable domain (other parts from reference TRBV19 and TRBJ2-7): DGGITQSPKYLFRKEGQNVTLSCEQNLNHDAMYWYRQDPGQGLRLIYYSQIVNDFQKGDIAEGYSVSREKKESFPLTVTSAQKNPTAFYLCASSRPSPGRTSYEKYFGPGTRLTVT.

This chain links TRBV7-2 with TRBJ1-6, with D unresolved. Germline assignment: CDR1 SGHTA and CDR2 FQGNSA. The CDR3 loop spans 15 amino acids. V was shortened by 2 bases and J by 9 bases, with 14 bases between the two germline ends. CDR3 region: CASSLKASRVSPLHF. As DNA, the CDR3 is TGTGCCAGCAGCTTAAAGGCCAGCCGAGTTTCACCCCTCCACTTT.

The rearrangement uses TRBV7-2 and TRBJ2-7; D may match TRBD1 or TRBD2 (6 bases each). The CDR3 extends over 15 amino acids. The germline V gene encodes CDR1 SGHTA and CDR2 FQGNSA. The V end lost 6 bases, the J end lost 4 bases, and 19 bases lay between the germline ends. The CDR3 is CASSYSPGAGYEQYF. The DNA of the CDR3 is TGTGCCAGCAGTTACTCCCCGGGGGCTGGGTACGAGCAGTACTTC.

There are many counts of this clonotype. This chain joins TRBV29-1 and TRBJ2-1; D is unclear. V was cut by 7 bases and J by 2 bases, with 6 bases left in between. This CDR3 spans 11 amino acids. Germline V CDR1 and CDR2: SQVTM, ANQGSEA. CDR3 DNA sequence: TGCAGCGGGGTCGCCTACAATGAGCAGTTCTTC. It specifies CSGVAYNEQFF.

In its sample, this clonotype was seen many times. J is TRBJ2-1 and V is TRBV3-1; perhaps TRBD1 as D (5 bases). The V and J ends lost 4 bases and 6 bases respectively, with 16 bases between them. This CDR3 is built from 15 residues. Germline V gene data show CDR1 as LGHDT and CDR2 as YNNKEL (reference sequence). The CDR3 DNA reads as TGTGCCAGCAGCCCTGGGGCTGGGTTGGGCAATGAGCAGTTCTTC. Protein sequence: CASSPGAGLGNEQFF.